These 28 T cell receptor beta chains were sequenced from one sample in a study of early T cells in non-severe SARS-CoV-2 infection. From the 5' RACE reads, TCRdb called clonotypes with MiXCR, one entry per CDR3 protein. The sample has roughly 75,000 distinct CDR3 sequences; approximately 10% are singletons. Sequencing was done on a sample of whole blood. These receptor sequences come from an adult who was a healthcare worker with PCR-confirmed SARS-CoV-2 infection or an uninfected control (not recorded which).

This clonotype came up a few times. The rearrangement links TRBV5-6 to TRBJ2-1, with 7 bases that match TRBD1. Trimming at V came to 0 bases and at J to 10 bases, leaving 13 bases not matched to a gene. Per germline, CDR1 SGHDT and CDR2 YYEEEE. This CDR3 is 16 amino acids long. The CDR3 region has the DNA TGTGCCAGCAGCTTGGCGGCCCGTCCTACAGGGGTGGAGCAGTTCTTC. It specifies CASSLAARPTGVEQFF.

On this clonotype: Since a much larger clone is just one base distant, this may be a read error. The chain couples TRBV2 to TRBJ2-7; D is possibly TRBD1 or TRBD2 (6 bases each). V gave up 10 bases and J gave up 2 bases, with 21 bases separating them. The CDR3 covers 15 residues. Per the germline V gene, CDR1 is SNHLY and CDR2 is FYNNEI. DNA of the CDR3: TGTGCCAACAGACCCCCGGGGGCCCCTCCCTACGAGCAGTACTTC. This codes for CANRPPGAPPYEQYF. The full variable domain, its missing parts supplied by reference TRBV2 and TRBJ2-7, is EPEVTQTPSHQVTQMGQEVILRCVPISNHLYFYWYRQILGQKVEFLVSFYNNEISEKSEIFDDQFSVERPDGSNFTLKIRSTKLEDSAMYFCANRPPGAPPYEQYFGPGTRLTVT.

The chain joins TRBV20-1 to TRBJ1-5; maybe TRBD1 (5 bases). The CDR3 loop spans 14 amino acids. Germline CDR1 is DFQATT and CDR2 is SNEGSKA (reference sequence). V was trimmed by 4 bases and J by 2 bases, leaving 12 bases between them. CDR3 nucleotide sequence: TGCAGTGCTAAGAGGGGTACGGGCAATCAGCCCCAGCATTTT. Amino acids: CSAKRGTGNQPQHF.

To note about this clonotype: One base away lies a much larger clone, so this may be a sequencing read error. V and J are TRBV16 and TRBJ1-3; D gene ambiguous. Germline loops: CDR1 KGHSY, CDR2 FQNENV. CDR3 length equals 15 residues. Trimming removed 0 bases at V and 4 bases at J, with 10 bases between. CDR3 sequence (DNA): TGTGCCAGCAGCCAATCATCCAGGCAAGGAAACACCATATATTTT. Amino acids: CASSQSSRQGNTIYF.

J is TRBJ1-5 and V is TRBV27; no reliable D call. Trimming stripped 6 bases from V and 0 bases from J, with 21 bases between. This CDR3 has 18 residues. Germline CDR1 is MNHEY and CDR2 is SMNVEV (reference sequence). The CDR3 bases are TGTGCCAGCAGCCAAAACCTCTTCGGGGTGATTAGCAATCAGCCCCAGCATTTT. Amino acid sequence: CASSQNLFGVISNQPQHF.

In this sample, this clonotype turned up many times. The rearrangement joins TRBV27 to TRBJ2-3; D remains unclear. The germline CDR1 and CDR2 sequences are MNHEY and SMNVEV (reference sequence). V was trimmed by 2 bases and J by 3 bases, leaving 6 bases between them. The CDR3 is 13 amino acids. CDR3 protein: CASSLATTDTQYF. The CDR3 DNA sequence: TGTGCCAGCAGTTTAGCCACGACAGATACGCAGTATTTT.

There are many counts of this clonotype. The gene calls are TRBV5-6 and TRBJ2-7; 7 nucleotides agree with TRBD2. Germline V CDR1 and CDR2: SGHDT, YYEEEE. CDR3 length: 14 residues. Unmatched junction bases numbered 6, after V lost 3 bases and J lost 3 bases. The CDR3 sequence: CASSYGTGGYEQYF. In nucleotides, the CDR3 is TGTGCCAGCAGCTACGGGACGGGGGGCTACGAGCAGTACTTC.

This clonotype was seen repeatedly, ten times or more. CDR3 loop: CASSEDSRGYGYTF. The CDR3 DNA reads as TGCGCCAGCAGTGAGGACAGCCGGGGCTATGGCTACACCTTC. The chain uses TRBV10-2 and TRBJ1-2, with D maybe TRBD1 (5 bases). The germline CDR1 and CDR2 sequences are WSHSY and SAAADI. The CDR3 is 14 amino acids. The germline V and J ends were trimmed by 2 bases and 4 bases, with 11 bases remaining between them.

The chain joins TRBV18 to TRBJ1-1; D gene uncertain. V lost 4 bases, J lost 4 bases, and 16 bases lay in between. The CDR3 covers 15 residues. CDR1 is KGHSH, CDR2 LQKENI, per germline. CDR3 DNA: TGTGCCAGCTCACGCACGGGGTTGAGGAGCACTGAAGCTTTCTTT. This codes for CASSRTGLRSTEAFF. The full variable domain, rest sourced from reference TRBV18 and TRBJ1-1, is NAGVMQNPRHLVRRRGQEARLRCSPMKGHSHVYWYRQLPEEGLKFMVYLQKENIIDESGMPKERFSAEFPKEGPSILRIQQVVRGDSAAYFCASSRTGLRSTEAFFGQGTRLTVV.

This clonotype was observed many times. The chain employs TRBV27 and TRBJ2-7; 10 bases align to TRBD2. The CDR3 length is 15 residues. CDR1 is MNHEY and CDR2 is SMNVEV in the germline V gene (reference sequence). Trimming at V came to 4 bases and at J to 0 bases, leaving 3 bases not matched to a gene. Written as DNA, the CDR3 is TGTGCCAGCAGTTCCCGACTAGCGGGCTCCTACGAGCAGTACTTC. Translated, it gives CASSSRLAGSYEQYF.

The V gene is TRBV20-1, the J gene TRBJ2-6; 10 bases match TRBD1. Germline assignment: CDR1 DFQATT and CDR2 SNEGSKA (reference sequence). V shed 6 bases, J shed 0 bases, and the junction held 5 bases outside the gene matches. The CDR3 is 16 residues long. The CDR3: CSARQGASSGANVLTF. CDR3 sequence (DNA): TGCAGTGCACGACAGGGGGCCTCCTCTGGGGCCAACGTCCTGACTTTC.

This clonotype was seen only a few times. The rearrangement links TRBV7-2 to TRBJ2-1, with 9 positions matching TRBD2. With 6 bases clipped from V and 2 bases from J, the junction kept 11 bases outside the gene matches. The germline CDR1 and CDR2 sequences are SGHTA and FQGNSA. CDR3 length: 17 amino acids. The CDR3 protein is CASSQGAGGPPYNEQFF. CDR3 bases: TGTGCCAGCAGTCAAGGGGCGGGGGGGCCCCCCTACAATGAGCAGTTCTTC. Based on the CDR3 plus reference TRBV7-2 and TRBJ2-1, the full variable domain is GAGVSQSPSNKVTEKGKDVELRCDPISGHTALYWYRQSLGQGLEFLIYFQGNSAPDKSGLPSDRFSAERTGGSVSTLTIQRTQQEDSAVYLCASSQGAGGPPYNEQFFGPGTRLTVL.

This clonotype was seen more than once but under ten times. V usage is TRBV6-4 and J usage is TRBJ1-2; no definite D call. V was pared by 2 bases and J by 2 bases, with 3 bases between. Germline CDR1 and CDR2: MRHNA and SNTAGT. The CDR3 is 12 residues long. The chain's CDR3 is CASSDRNYGYTF. The CDR3 DNA follows: TGTGCCAGCAGTGACAGGAACTATGGCTACACCTTC.

Many counts were recorded for this clonotype. The chain uses TRBV12-3 or TRBV12-4 and TRBJ1-6; 10 positions agree with TRBD1. The V segment lost 5 bases and the J segment 10 bases; nucleotides outside the gene matches: 5. CDR3 size: 14 residues. The chain's CDR3 is CASSKGQGRSPLHF. The DNA for the CDR3 is TGTGCCAGCAGTAAGGGACAGGGGAGATCACCCCTCCACTTT.

At least ten counts were recorded for this clonotype. The chain combines TRBV29-1 with TRBJ1-1; D unclear. The germline V gene encodes CDR1 SQVTM and CDR2 ANQGSEA. Trimming stripped 5 bases from V and 4 bases from J, with 17 bases between. The CDR3 extends over 14 amino acids. CDR3 nucleotides: TGCAGCGTTACGGTGGCTTGGAGTAGCACTGAAGCTTTCTTT. Translation: CSVTVAWSSTEAFF.

The V gene is TRBV6-1, the J gene TRBJ1-5; no clear D. This CDR3 contains 14 residues. Germline CDR1 and CDR2: MNHNS and SASEGT. V was cut by 9 bases and J by 0 bases, with 12 bases left in between. CDR3 amino acids: CASQQSYSNQPQHF. The CDR3 DNA sequence: TGTGCCAGTCAGCAATCCTATAGCAATCAGCCCCAGCATTTT.

This sequence joins TRBV5-6 and TRBJ2-7; 7 nucleotides align to TRBD1. Trimming at V came to 4 bases and at J to 11 bases, leaving 9 bases not matched to a gene. Germline values: CDR1 SGHDT, CDR2 YYEEEE. This CDR3 is built from 12 residues. Here the CDR3 reads CASSPGTDRKYF. The CDR3 DNA sequence: TGTGCCAGCAGCCCAGGGACAGACCGAAAGTACTTC.

Only a few counts were recorded for this clonotype. V usage is TRBV4-3 and J usage is TRBJ2-1, with no clear D. The germline V and J ends were trimmed by 0 bases and 10 bases, with 13 bases remaining between them. The germline V gene encodes CDR1 LGHNA and CDR2 YSLEER. This CDR3 region has 14 residues. The CDR3 region is CASSQEVLASEQFF. CDR3 in DNA: TGCGCCAGCAGCCAAGAGGTTCTGGCGTCAGAGCAGTTCTTC.

This clonotype was seen only a few times. The genes are TRBV6-1 and TRBJ2-1; 7 nucleotides align to TRBD2. Germline assignment: CDR1 MNHNS and CDR2 SASEGT. V trimming: 9 bases; J trimming: 1 base; junction bases outside the gene matches: 6. The CDR3 runs to 14 residues. CDR3: CASLGGTSYNEQFF. The DNA for the CDR3 is TGTGCCAGTTTGGGGGGGACTTCCTACAATGAGCAGTTCTTC.

The chain is built from TRBV19 and TRBJ2-3, with 7 positions matching TRBD1. V was clipped by 5 bases and J by 4 bases; unmatched bases: 9. This CDR3 has 15 amino acids. CDR1 is LNHDA, CDR2 SQIVND, per germline (reference sequence). CDR3 sequence: CASSDRVYRPDTQYF. The CDR3 DNA reads as TGTGCCAGTAGTGACAGGGTTTATAGGCCAGATACGCAGTATTTT.

In this sample, this clonotype turned up a few times. A clone one base away is much larger, so this may be a read error. This chain links TRBV29-1 with TRBJ2-7, with D maybe TRBD2 (5 bases). The V gene's germline CDR1 is SQVTM and CDR2 ANQGSEA. V was cut by 4 bases and J by 0 bases, with 13 bases left in between. CDR3 length equals 14 residues. The CDR3 is CSVGGRTNSYEQYF. The CDR3 nucleotides are TGCAGCGTTGGAGGGCGGACCAACTCCTACGAGCAGTACTTC.

The gene calls are TRBV5-4 and TRBJ2-2; 11 nucleotides agree with TRBD1. The CDR3 consists of 18 residues. Germline trimming cut 2 bases from V and 4 bases from J; bases unmatched to any gene: 10. CDR1 is SGHNT, CDR2 YYREEE, per germline (reference sequence). CDR3 nucleotides: TGTGCCAGCAGCTTACCAGAAGGACAGGGGGCGCCCACCGGGGAGCTGTTTTTT. Protein: CASSLPEGQGAPTGELFF.

The chain links TRBV3-1 to TRBJ1-1, with 11 bases matching TRBD1. Germline CDR1 LGHDT, CDR2 YNNKEL (reference sequence). V trimming: 2 bases; J trimming: 4 bases; junction bases outside the gene matches: 3. CDR3 length: 15 residues. The CDR3 is CASSQPGTGGTEAFF. CDR3 coding DNA: TGTGCCAGCAGCCAACCGGGGACAGGGGGCACTGAAGCTTTCTTT.

The V and J genes are TRBV10-3 and TRBJ1-3; no clear D. The CDR3 length is 15 residues. Trimming cost V 0 bases and J 0 bases, with 6 bases left between them. Germline values: CDR1 ENHRY, CDR2 SYGVKD. The DNA of the CDR3 is TGTGCCATCAGTGAGTCGGCAGGCTCTGGAAACACCATATATTTT. Amino acids: CAISESAGSGNTIYF.

This clonotype has a handful of counts. The rearrangement joins TRBV10-2 to TRBJ1-2; tentatively, D is TRBD1 (6 bases). V was clipped by 3 bases and J by 4 bases, with 27 bases between them. The CDR3 is made up of 19 amino acids. Germline V gives CDR1 WSHSY, CDR2 SAAADI. CDR3 bases: TGCGCCAGCAGTGATCCGGCGTCATTGTTCCCCGGACAGCTCTATGGCTACACCTTC. Protein: CASSDPASLFPGQLYGYTF.

This CDR3 reads CASSPSGEGGGNYGYTF. CDR3 DNA sequence: TGCGCCAGCAGCCCCTCGGGGGAGGGTGGGGGCAACTATGGCTACACCTTC. The rearrangement uses TRBV4-3 and TRBJ1-2; TRBD1 is a possible D gene (6 bases). Germline V gives CDR1 LGHNA, CDR2 YSLEER. V lost 4 bases and J lost 2, with 20 bases in between. The CDR3 has 17 amino acids.

The J gene is TRBJ2-1, the V gene TRBV28; D is undetermined. Germline V gene sequence: CDR1 MDHEN, CDR2 SYDVKM. The CDR3 is made up of 11 amino acids. V lost 3 bases and J lost 8, with 5 bases in between. The CDR3 loop is CASSLIHEQFF. CDR3 DNA: TGTGCCAGCAGTTTGATCCATGAGCAGTTCTTC.

The chain links TRBV5-1 to TRBJ2-1, with 9 positions matching TRBD1. Unmatched junction bases numbered 13, after V lost 6 bases and J lost 12 bases. CDR1 SGHRS and CDR2 YFSETQ come from the germline V gene. The length of the CDR3 is 14 residues. CDR3 sequence reads: CASTGTGNQVGQFF. The DNA of the CDR3 is TGCGCCAGCACCGGGACAGGGAATCAGGTGGGGCAGTTCTTC.